What follows is one TCR beta chain and its context. These data belong to a study of blood T cell repertoires in COVID-19. In the study overall: The United States, Italy and Spain provided the acute and convalescent COVID-19 samples. T cells, B-cell-depleted T cells, or PBMCs provided the cDNA or gDNA that served as material.

In the original analysis: Amplification from reference gene primers served as the basis for estimated nucleated cell counts. This table comes from immunoSEQ multiplex PCR, and its TCRdb copy is limited to in-frame clones, with some not included. Clonal size and the V and J genes are those of that table, whereas D and trimming came from the DNA. The sample yields fewer than 60,000 clones, less than 85% seen once. The CDR3 totals 9 residues. Germline V gene data show CDR1 as DFQATT and CDR2 as SNEGSKA (reference sequence). This TCR was sampled from a man in his sixties with acute or convalescent COVID-19. V and J are TRBV20-1 and TRBJ1-1; D is ambiguous. The sequenced material came from peripheral blood. CDR3 region: CRAVPEAFF. The CDR3 DNA reads as TGCAGGGCGGTACCTGAAGCTTTCTTT.